The 15 T cell receptor beta chains below were found in one sample sequenced in a study of T cell changes during pregnancy in multiple sclerosis. Produced via immunoSEQ multiplex PCR; TCRdb's table is partial and in-frame only. The profile covers roughly 110,000 clones, with 75% to 95% appearing a single time and around 1.6% taken by the ten largest. Sequences were derived from peripheral blood, sampled before pregnancy. The receptors shown here come from a female donor with multiple sclerosis, enrolled in a pregnancy study.

The chain joins TRBV5-4 to TRBJ1-2; 8 nucleotides match TRBD1. V dropped 4 bases and J dropped 10; count of bases not matched to a gene: 15. The CDR3 has 15 amino acids. CDR1 and CDR2 (germline): SGHNT, YYREEE (reference sequence). The CDR3 nucleotides are TGTGCCAGCAGCCGAGCCGACAGGGGAGGATCTGACTACACCTTC. It encodes CASSRADRGGSDYTF.

The V and J genes are TRBV18 and TRBJ2-7; 10 nucleotides agree with TRBD1. CDR1 KGHSH and CDR2 LQKENI come from the germline V gene. The V and J ends lost 3 bases and 7 bases, in that order; junction bases with no gene match: 9. This CDR3 comprises 15 residues. CDR3 DNA: TGTGCCAGCTCACCGGTTGCGGGACAGGGGAGTGAGCAGTACTTC. It translates to CASSPVAGQGSEQYF.

The rearrangement links TRBV4-1 to TRBJ2-7, with a tentative D call TRBD1 (5 bases). This CDR3 region has 14 residues. V was trimmed by 2 bases and J by 2 bases, leaving 10 bases between them. CDR1 and CDR2 (germline): MGHRA, YSYEKL. The CDR3 sequence is CASSQRGRTYEQYF. CDR3 nucleotides: TGCGCCAGCAGCCAAAGGGGCCGGACCTACGAGCAGTACTTC.

V usage is TRBV15 and J usage is TRBJ1-6; D gene unclear. The CDR3 covers 14 residues. V gave up 0 bases and J gave up 7 bases, with 7 bases separating them. CDR1 and CDR2 from the germline V gene are LNHNV and YYDKDF (reference sequence). The CDR3 nucleotides are TGTGCCACCAGCAGAGATTACGCGAATTCACCCCTCCACTTT. It translates to CATSRDYANSPLHF.

The chain combines TRBV6-5 with TRBJ2-3; D unresolved. Germline CDR1 MNHEY, CDR2 SVGAGI. The CDR3 is 13 amino acids. V was pared by 8 bases and J by 0 bases, with 9 bases between. The DNA for the CDR3 is TGTGCCAGCGGCATCGCTAGCACAGATACGCAGTATTTT. This encodes CASGIASTDTQYF.

DNA of the CDR3: TGTGCCAGCAGTGACATACAGGGGCCCTACAATGAGCAGTTCTTC. Amino acids: CASSDIQGPYNEQFF. The chain combines TRBV25-1 with TRBJ2-1; 7 bases line up with TRBD1. The V gene's germline CDR1 is MGHDK and CDR2 SYGVNS. This CDR3 has 15 residues. The V gene end was trimmed by 3 bases and the J gene end by 2 bases; junction bases not matched to a gene: 4.

This rearrangement joins TRBV28 to TRBJ1-2; D is undetermined. This CDR3 is 15 amino acids long. From germline, CDR1 is MDHEN and CDR2 SYDVKM. Trimming took off 6 bases at V and 1 base at J, with 15 bases between the two ends. CDR3 sequence (DNA): TGTGCCAGCAGCCTTCCGGTGCCGAATAACTATGGCTACACCTTC. Translating it yields CASSLPVPNNYGYTF.

The chain joins TRBV10-3 to TRBJ1-2; perhaps TRBD1 as D (6 bases). The germline V gene encodes CDR1 ENHRY and CDR2 SYGVKD. Between the trimmed V and J ends, which lost 2 bases and 8 bases, there was a span of 18 bases. There are 15 residues in the CDR3. CDR3 protein: CAISEEGHDTGGYTF. DNA of the CDR3: TGTGCCATCAGTGAGGAGGGACATGATACGGGCGGCTACACCTTC.

The chain employs TRBV5-8 and TRBJ2-2, with D perhaps matching TRBD2 (5 bases). The CDR3 is 15 amino acids. Germline CDR1 is SGHTS and CDR2 is YDEGEE. Trimming took off 2 bases at V and 7 bases at J, with 15 bases between the two ends. DNA for the CDR3: TGTGCCAGCAGCTTAGCTCTCCTTGCGGGCGGGGAGCTGTTTTTT. Encoded protein: CASSLALLAGGELFF.

The chain combines TRBV6-5 with TRBJ1-1, with D tentatively TRBD1 (6 bases). Trimming took 0 bases from V and 1 from J, leaving 9 bases between them. The CDR3 has 15 residues. Germline V gene lookup returns CDR1 MNHEY and CDR2 SVGAGI. CDR3 coding DNA: TGTGCCAGCAGTTACTCGGGGGCCAGGAACACTGAAGCTTTCTTT. It encodes CASSYSGARNTEAFF.

CDR3 residues: CASSSDRGVSPANEQFF. The CDR3, as DNA: TGTGCCAGCAGCTCAGACAGGGGCGTCTCCCCCGCCAATGAGCAGTTCTTC. The rearrangement links TRBV11-3 to TRBJ2-1; TRBD1 aligns across 8 bases. Losses at the gene ends were 4 bases for V and 6 bases for J; bases not matched to a gene: 14. The CDR3 runs 17 residues. Germline-derived CDR1 and CDR2 are SGHNT and YENEEA.

The chain uses TRBV28 and TRBJ2-7; possible D gene TRBD1, 6 bases. CDR1 MDHEN and CDR2 SYDVKM come from the germline V gene. This CDR3 has 13 amino acids. Deletions cut 10 bases from V and 4 bases from J, with 17 bases between. The CDR3 DNA reads as TGTGCCACCCTCAATGGGGGCTATTACGAGCAGTACTTC. Protein product: CATLNGGYYEQYF.

J is TRBJ2-2 and V is TRBV9; D not resolved. Trimming stripped 2 bases from V and 3 bases from J, with 5 bases between. The germline V gene encodes CDR1 SGDLS and CDR2 YYNGEE. The CDR3 runs to 13 residues. CDR3 residues: CASSVEYTGELFF. CDR3 in DNA: TGTGCCAGCAGCGTTGAGTACACCGGGGAGCTGTTTTTT.

The genes are TRBV13 and TRBJ1-1; no firm D call. CDR3 length equals 13 residues. V shed 3 bases and J shed 4 bases, with 9 bases lying between them. The V gene's germline CDR1 is PRHDT and CDR2 FYEKMQ (reference sequence). CDR3 sequence: CASSFQVGTEAFF. The CDR3 DNA reads as TGTGCCAGCAGCTTCCAGGTGGGCACTGAAGCTTTCTTT.

The gene calls are TRBV2 and TRBJ2-3; D is perhaps TRBD2 (5 bases). Germline CDR1 is SNHLY and CDR2 is FYNNEI. The CDR3 runs to 13 residues. V shed 7 bases and J shed 6 bases, with 14 bases lying between them. Written as DNA, the CDR3 is TGTGCCAGCACCTACACTAGAAGTGATACGCAGTATTTT. It translates to CASTYTRSDTQYF.